The 32 T cell receptor beta chains listed next were all sequenced from one sample in a study of shared clonotypes between healthy human individuals. Assay: immunoSEQ multiplex PCR; the TCRdb copy retains only in-frame clones and omits some. Counted here are around 940,000 clones, 76% occurring once; the ten biggest clones make up nearly 1.5%. The sequencing sample was made of memory CD4+ T cells sorted from blood. Subset: CD45RA-negative fraction. Receptor source: a young man in good health.

This clone has a single count. The chain recombines TRBV29-1 with TRBJ1-1; D might be TRBD1 (5 bases). Germline CDR1 SQVTM, CDR2 ANQGSEA. The CDR3 is 13 amino acids. Deletions cut 8 bases from V and 7 bases from J, with 20 bases between. DNA of the CDR3: TGCAGCTTTTTGGTTGGTGTGGGGCGTGAAGCTTTCTTT. The encoded protein is CSFLVGVGREAFF.

The sample holds one count of this clone. This rearrangement joins TRBV27 to TRBJ2-7; 13 positions agree with TRBD2. After removal of 6 bases from V and 6 bases from J, the junction contained 14 bases not matched to a gene. From germline, CDR1 is MNHEY and CDR2 SMNVEV (reference sequence). This CDR3 is 17 amino acids long. CDR3 region: CASRRTSGRVGGGEQYF. The CDR3 DNA is TGTGCCAGCAGGCGGACTAGCGGGAGAGTCGGAGGTGGCGAGCAGTACTTC.

This clone is a singleton in its sample. This chain uses TRBV11-2 with TRBJ2-1; D might be TRBD1 (6 bases). Germline values: CDR1 SGHAT, CDR2 FQNNGV. V dropped 3 bases and J dropped 9 bases, with 18 bases sitting between them. The CDR3 covers 15 residues. CDR3 nucleotide sequence: TGTGCCAGCAGCTTCTTCCAGGGGATCGGCGGTGAGCAGTTCTTC. Translation: CASSFFQGIGGEQFF.

With respect to this clone: Other DNA sequences from this sample encode an identical CDR3 as well. The chain recombines TRBV29-1 with TRBJ2-2, with 7 nucleotides matching TRBD1. Germline V gene sequence: CDR1 SQVTM, CDR2 ANQGSEA. This CDR3 is built from 12 residues. Germline trimming cut 7 bases from V and 1 base from J; bases unmatched to any gene: 0. The DNA of the CDR3 is TGCAGCGGACAGGGGAACACCGGGGAGCTGTTTTTT. It translates to CSGQGNTGELFF.

The chain joins TRBV11-2 to TRBJ2-5; D not resolved. The CDR3 totals 12 residues. V dropped 5 bases and J dropped 2 bases, with 6 bases sitting between them. CDR1 and CDR2 from the germline V gene are SGHAT and FQNNGV. The CDR3 nucleotides read TGTGCCAGCAGCCTGCTTCAAGAGACCCAGTACTTC. It specifies CASSLLQETQYF.

The chain carries TRBV20-1 and TRBJ2-7; D not resolved. The germline V gene has CDR1 DFQATT and CDR2 SNEGSKA (reference sequence). CDR3 length equals 11 residues. The V and J ends lost 5 bases and 3 bases respectively, with 8 bases between them. The CDR3 sequence is CSAAPNYEQYF. DNA for the CDR3: TGCAGTGCTGCCCCTAACTACGAGCAGTACTTC.

The chain couples TRBV6-1 to TRBJ1-2; 7 nucleotides agree with TRBD1. The ends lost 2 bases at V and 3 bases at J; junction bases unmatched: 3. The CDR3 covers 14 residues. CDR1 and CDR2 (germline): MNHNS, SASEGT. CDR3: CASSEHDRDYGYTF. DNA of the CDR3: TGTGCCAGCAGTGAACATGACAGGGACTATGGCTACACCTTC.

V gene TRBV4-3 combines with J gene TRBJ2-7; TRBD2 matches at 7 bases. Germline lookup yields CDR1 LGHNA and CDR2 YSLEER. V was pared by 0 bases and J by 3 bases, with 5 bases of the junction left unmatched. This CDR3 region has 15 residues. CDR3 coding DNA: TGCGCCAGCAGCCAAGATCAAAGCGGGAACTACGAGCAGTACTTC. Translating gives CASSQDQSGNYEQYF.

The rearrangement joins TRBV11-2 to TRBJ2-2, with 9 nucleotides matching TRBD1. CDR1 and CDR2 from the germline V gene are SGHAT and FQNNGV. Trimming removed 6 bases from V and 5 bases from J; junction bases left unmatched: 10. The CDR3 runs to 16 residues. The CDR3 DNA follows: TGTGCCAGCAGATCCAACAGGGGGCGCCGGACCGGGGAGCTGTTTTTT. This gives the protein CASRSNRGRRTGELFF. Supplemented by reference TRBV11-2 and TRBJ2-2, the full variable domain reads EAGVAQSPRYKIIEKRQSVAFWCNPISGHATLYWYQQILGQGPKLLIQFQNNGVVDDSQLPKDRFSAERLKGVDSTLKIQPAKLEDSAVYLCASRSNRGRRTGELFFGEGSRLTVL.

J is TRBJ2-5 and V is TRBV5-8; TRBD1 matches at 7 bases. Germline lookup yields CDR1 SGHTS and CDR2 YDEGEE. The CDR3 contains 14 residues. V trimming: 4 bases; J trimming: 3 bases; junction bases outside the gene matches: 6. The CDR3 here is CASSRGQIKETQYF. The DNA of the CDR3 is TGTGCCAGCAGCCGGGGACAGATTAAAGAGACCCAGTACTTC.

The chain employs TRBV5-1 and TRBJ2-1; perhaps TRBD2 as D (5 bases). The V end was cut by 0 bases, the J end by 6 bases, with 7 bases between. Per the germline V gene, CDR1 is SGHRS and CDR2 is YFSETQ. This CDR3 has 13 amino acids. CDR3 sequence: CASSLASSNEQFF. For the CDR3, the DNA is TGCGCCAGCAGCTTGGCTAGCAGCAATGAGCAGTTCTTC.

This clone appeared a single time. The chain recombines TRBV30 with TRBJ1-6, with 7 bases fitting TRBD1. V shed 3 bases and J 7 bases; nucleotides not matched to a gene: 6. The CDR3 loop spans 14 amino acids. The germline CDR1 and CDR2 sequences are GTSNPN and SVGIG (reference sequence). CDR3 bases: TGTGCCTGGAGGCGACAGGGCGGGAATTCACCCCTCCACTTT. This translates into CAWRRQGGNSPLHF.

V usage is TRBV5-1 and J usage is TRBJ2-5; 8 bases align to TRBD2. V was pared by 3 bases and J by 1 base, with 2 bases of the junction left unmatched. CDR1 and CDR2 (germline): SGHRS, YFSETQ. This CDR3 contains 14 residues. CDR3 sequence: CASSYTSGQETQYF. The CDR3, as DNA: TGCGCCAGCAGCTACACTAGCGGCCAAGAGACCCAGTACTTC. Supplemented by reference TRBV5-1 and TRBJ2-5, the full variable domain reads KAGVTQTPRYLIKTRGQQVTLSCSPISGHRSVSWYQQTPGQGLQFLFEYFSETQRNKGNFPGRFSGRQFSNSRSEMNVSTLELGDSALYLCASSYTSGQETQYFGPGTRLLVL.

This clone was counted a few times. The chain is built from TRBV5-4 and TRBJ1-2; 10 positions agree with TRBD1. Per germline, CDR1 SGHNT and CDR2 YYREEE (reference sequence). This CDR3 has 13 amino acids. V lost 6 bases and J lost 2; bases outside the gene matches: 1. CDR3 in amino acids: CASKGQGNYGYTF. The CDR3 DNA reads TGTGCCAGCAAGGGACAGGGGAACTATGGCTACACCTTC.

The chain has TRBV19 and TRBJ2-7; D gene ambiguous. CDR3 length: 11 residues. Germline loops: CDR1 LNHDA, CDR2 SQIVND (reference sequence). Deletions cut 9 bases from V and 3 bases from J, with 9 bases between. The CDR3 nucleotides are TGTGCCAGCCCGTCCCACTACGAGCAGTACTTC. It codes for CASPSHYEQYF. Full variable domain (missing parts from reference TRBV19 and TRBJ2-7): DGGITQSPKYLFRKEGQNVTLSCEQNLNHDAMYWYRQDPGQGLRLIYYSQIVNDFQKGDIAEGYSVSREKKESFPLTVTSAQKNPTAFYLCASPSHYEQYFGPGTRLTVT.

The chain is built from TRBV28 and TRBJ2-7, with 7 bases identical to TRBD1. Per germline, CDR1 MDHEN and CDR2 SYDVKM. The ends lost 5 bases at V and 1 base at J; junction bases unmatched: 2. This CDR3 is built from 13 residues. CDR3 region: CASSPQGSYEQYF. The CDR3 DNA follows: TGTGCCAGCAGTCCACAGGGGTCCTACGAGCAGTACTTC. Full variable domain (remainder filled in from reference TRBV28 and TRBJ2-7): DVKVTQSSRYLVKRTGEKVFLECVQDMDHENMFWYRQDPGLGLRLIYFSYDVKMKEKGDIPEGYSVSREKKERFSLILESASTNQTSMYLCASSPQGSYEQYFGPGTRLTVT.

This clone came up a few times. The chain employs TRBV18 and TRBJ2-3; 7 nucleotides line up with TRBD1. The J segment lost 3 bases and the V segment lost 3 bases, leaving 3 bases of the junction unmatched. Looked up from germline, CDR1 is KGHSH and CDR2 is LQKENI. The CDR3 is made up of 14 amino acids. CDR3 residues: CASSPTGQTDTQYF. The DNA for the CDR3 is TGTGCCAGCTCACCGACAGGGCAGACAGATACGCAGTATTTT.

The genes are TRBV10-2 and TRBJ1-3; no definite D call. CDR1 and CDR2 (germline): WSHSY, SAAADI. Trimming shortened V by 2 bases and J by 7 bases, and 6 bases separated the two germline ends. This CDR3 spans 12 amino acids. The chain's CDR3 is CASSEMRNTIYF. The CDR3 DNA reads TGCGCCAGCAGTGAGATGAGGAACACCATATATTTT.

The gene calls are TRBV10-3 and TRBJ2-7; no clear D gene. This CDR3 is built from 12 residues. Trimming cost V 3 bases and J 2 bases, with 5 bases left between them. Germline V CDR1 and CDR2: ENHRY, SYGVKD. The CDR3 bases are TGTGCCATCAGTGATTCGGCCTACGAGCAGTACTTC. It encodes CAISDSAYEQYF.

The V gene is TRBV2, the J gene TRBJ2-7; a weak D match, TRBD2 (5 bases). The CDR3 is made up of 14 amino acids. The ends were cut back, 5 bases at V and 6 bases at J, with 17 bases in the middle. Germline lookup yields CDR1 SNHLY and CDR2 FYNNEI. The CDR3 region is CASSISAVGLEQYF. CDR3 DNA: TGTGCCAGCAGTATATCGGCAGTTGGACTCGAGCAGTACTTC.

The rearrangement joins TRBV7-2 to TRBJ2-5; 9 bases are a match to TRBD2. Looked up from germline, CDR1 is SGHTA and CDR2 is FQGNSA. The CDR3 consists of 16 residues. V shed 5 bases and J 1 base; nucleotides not matched to a gene: 8. Here the CDR3 reads CASSLTTSGGQETQYF. In nucleotides, the CDR3 is TGTGCCAGCAGCCTCACGACTAGCGGAGGCCAAGAGACCCAGTACTTC. Supplemented by reference TRBV7-2 and TRBJ2-5, the full variable domain reads GAGVSQSPSNKVTEKGKDVELRCDPISGHTALYWYRQSLGQGLEFLIYFQGNSAPDKSGLPSDRFSAERTGGSVSTLTIQRTQQEDSAVYLCASSLTTSGGQETQYFGPGTRLLVL.

As for this clone: Other DNA sequences in the same sample also yield this CDR3. The chain is built from TRBV29-1 and TRBJ2-7, with D possibly TRBD2 on 6 matching bases. From germline, CDR1 is SQVTM and CDR2 ANQGSEA. The V gene lost 0 bases and the J gene lost 0 bases, with 12 bases spanning the gap. The CDR3 is 15 residues long. This CDR3 reads CSVEDPGGSSYEQYF. CDR3 nucleotides: TGCAGCGTTGAAGATCCTGGGGGGAGCTCCTACGAGCAGTACTTC.

V gene TRBV30 combines with J gene TRBJ1-6; D is unclear. Germline V gene lookup returns CDR1 GTSNPN and CDR2 SVGIG (reference sequence). This CDR3 has 14 residues. Trimming cost V 5 bases and J 8 bases, with 16 bases left between them. The chain's CDR3 is CAWGPGPLYSPLHF. The CDR3, as DNA: TGTGCCTGGGGGCCTGGGCCCCTCTATTCACCCCTCCACTTT.

The chain uses TRBV25-1 and TRBJ1-4, with a tentative D call TRBD1 (5 bases). V was cut by 5 bases and J by 3 bases, with 13 bases left in between. The CDR3 has 15 amino acids. Germline V gene lookup returns CDR1 MGHDK and CDR2 SYGVNS. The CDR3: CASSRSGPANEKLFF. As DNA, the CDR3 is TGTGCCAGCAGTAGGTCGGGGCCGGCTAATGAAAAACTGTTTTTT.

This clone has only a few counts. The chain links TRBV6-6 to TRBJ1-1, with 8 bases fitting TRBD1. V shed 2 bases and J 5 bases; nucleotides not matched to a gene: 4. The CDR3 runs 14 residues. CDR1 and CDR2 (germline): MNHNY, SVGAGI (reference sequence). CDR3 DNA: TGTGCCAGCAGTTACGGACAGGGTGGAACTGAAGCTTTCTTT. It yields the protein CASSYGQGGTEAFF.

The chain is built from TRBV9 and TRBJ2-1, with 16 nucleotides matching TRBD2. CDR3 length equals 18 residues. With 0 bases clipped from V and 9 bases from J, the junction kept 9 bases outside the gene matches. The V gene's germline CDR1 is SGDLS and CDR2 YYNGEE. CDR3: CASSVGLGTSGRATEQFF. CDR3 DNA sequence: TGTGCCAGCAGCGTAGGATTGGGGACTAGCGGGAGGGCCACTGAGCAGTTCTTC.

This clone appeared once. The rearrangement uses TRBV30 and TRBJ1-4; no clear D. Germline-derived CDR1 and CDR2 are GTSNPN and SVGIG (reference sequence). V was trimmed by 5 bases and J by 0 bases, leaving 10 bases between them. The CDR3 is 14 residues long. The CDR3 spells CAWLPAATNEKLFF. As DNA, the CDR3 is TGTGCCTGGCTACCGGCAGCAACTAATGAAAAACTGTTTTTT. Combining the CDR3 with reference TRBV30 and TRBJ1-4 gives the whole variable domain SQTIHQWPATLVQPVGSPLSLECTVEGTSNPNLYWYRQAAGRGLQLLFYSVGIGQISSEVPQNLSASRPQDRQFILSSKKLLLSDSGFYLCAWLPAATNEKLFFGSGTQLSVL.

This chain connects TRBV4-3 to TRBJ1-2, with TRBD1 matching over 7 bases. This CDR3 spans 15 amino acids. The V segment lost 0 bases and the J segment 0 bases; nucleotides outside the gene matches: 1. Germline V gene data show CDR1 as LGHNA and CDR2 as YSLEER. CDR3 region: CASSQETGTNYGYTF. CDR3 sequence (DNA): TGCGCCAGCAGCCAAGAGACAGGGACTAACTATGGCTACACCTTC.

As concerns this clone: The sample carries other DNA sequences with the same CDR3. This chain connects TRBV19 to TRBJ2-5; the D gene could be TRBD1 or TRBD2 (7 bases each). Trimming stripped 1 base from V and 5 bases from J, with 11 bases between. Per the germline V gene, CDR1 is LNHDA and CDR2 is SQIVND (reference sequence). The CDR3 length is 14 residues. The CDR3 sequence is CASSIGQGGETQYF. The CDR3 DNA reads TGTGCCAGTAGTATAGGGCAGGGGGGGGAGACCCAGTACTTC.

The chain couples TRBV5-1 to TRBJ2-7; perhaps TRBD2 as D (5 bases). V shed 4 bases and J shed 2 bases, with 13 bases lying between them. Germline loops: CDR1 SGHRS, CDR2 YFSETQ. CDR3 length: 14 residues. The CDR3 nucleotides read TGCGCCAGCAGCACAGTGCCGGGAACCTACGAGCAGTACTTC. Amino acids: CASSTVPGTYEQYF. Together with reference TRBV5-1 and TRBJ2-7, the CDR3 gives the full variable domain: KAGVTQTPRYLIKTRGQQVTLSCSPISGHRSVSWYQQTPGQGLQFLFEYFSETQRNKGNFPGRFSGRQFSNSRSEMNVSTLELGDSALYLCASSTVPGTYEQYFGPGTRLTVT.

This chain links TRBV20-1 with TRBJ1-1; the D is unclear. V dropped 5 bases and J dropped 3 bases, with 7 bases sitting between them. Germline V CDR1 and CDR2: DFQATT, SNEGSKA (reference sequence). The CDR3 sequence is 11 residues long. DNA for the CDR3: TGCAGTGCTGAGCTTGACACTGAAGCTTTCTTT. As protein: CSAELDTEAFF.

The chain employs TRBV25-1 and TRBJ1-4; D is perhaps TRBD1 (5 bases). Trimming took off 4 bases at V and 0 bases at J, with 9 bases between the two ends. The CDR3 consists of 15 residues. Germline values: CDR1 MGHDK, CDR2 SYGVNS. CDR3 residues: CASSATGATNEKLFF. The DNA for the CDR3 is TGTGCCAGCAGTGCCACAGGTGCAACTAATGAAAAACTGTTTTTT.